One sample yielded the 24 T cell receptor beta chains listed below, sequenced in a study of beta chain features in type 1 diabetes. For these receptors, no antigen is known. Study observations and caveats: Moderately but significantly shorter TCRB CDR3s were found in Type 1 diabetes patients in all four CD4+ subsets.

The whole isolated RNA underwent reverse transcription, so sequencing captured expressed TCRB transcripts. Clones were sequenced by immunoSEQ multiplex PCR, and TCRdb holds only the in-frame ones, with some missing. This sample carries hundreds of thousands of clones, over 12% of them seen once, and the ten largest clones take around 0.04%. Sequenced material: naive CD4+ T cells from blood. The receptors were gathered from a man aged 18-30 years with type 1 diabetes.

This clone was detected only a few times. This chain connects TRBV7-6 to TRBJ1-3, with TRBD1 as a possible D gene (5 bases). Germline V CDR1 and CDR2: SGHVS, FNYEAQ. This CDR3 has 15 amino acids. Deletions cut 0 bases from V and 3 bases from J, with 9 bases between. The CDR3 loop reads CASSLAGGGGNTIYF. The CDR3 coding sequence is TGTGCCAGCAGCTTAGCCGGGGGAGGTGGAAACACCATATATTTT. Drawing the rest from reference TRBV7-6 and TRBJ1-3, the complete variable domain is GAGVSQSPRYKVTKRGQDVALRCDPISGHVSLYWYRQALGQGPEFLTYFNYEAQQDKSGLPNDRFSAERPEGSISTLTIQRTEQRDSAMYRCASSLAGGGGNTIYFGEGSWLTVV.

The sample holds a few counts of this clone. The V gene is TRBV4-3, the J gene TRBJ1-4; 10 bases are shared with TRBD1. This CDR3 contains 17 residues. The V gene end was trimmed by 2 bases and the J gene end by 5 bases; junction bases not matched to a gene: 8. CDR1 LGHNA and CDR2 YSLEER come from the germline V gene. CDR3 protein: CASSQSPPGQGNEKLFF. For the CDR3, the DNA is TGCGCCAGCAGCCAATCTCCCCCGGGACAGGGGAATGAAAAACTGTTTTTT.

The rearrangement joins TRBV7-2 to TRBJ2-1, with D possibly matching TRBD1 (5 bases). There are 12 residues in the CDR3. CDR1 and CDR2 (germline): SGHTA, FQGNSA. V was clipped by 6 bases and J by 8 bases, with 11 bases between them. The CDR3 DNA sequence: TGTGCCAGCAGACGTCAGGGCGATGAGCAGTTCTTC. It specifies CASRRQGDEQFF.

The chain recombines TRBV6-5 with TRBJ2-5; D ambiguous. Trimming took 6 bases from V and 4 from J, leaving 9 bases between them. The V gene's germline CDR1 is MNHEY and CDR2 SVGAGI. This CDR3 contains 12 residues. The DNA for the CDR3 is TGTGCCAGCAGCCGCCGTTTAGAGACCCAGTACTTC. Translation: CASSRRLETQYF.

The chain employs TRBV29-1 and TRBJ2-7, with unresolved D. CDR3 size: 14 residues. Germline assignment: CDR1 SQVTM and CDR2 ANQGSEA. Trimming left V 7 bases short and J 0 bases short, with 16 bases between. This CDR3 reads CSAGRTSVSYEQYF. The DNA of the CDR3 is TGCAGCGCTGGGCGGACGTCCGTCTCCTACGAGCAGTACTTC.

The chain is built from TRBV7-9 and TRBJ2-2; 8 bases align to TRBD2. V lost 10 bases to trimming and J lost 1 base; unmatched junction nucleotides: 8. Germline-derived CDR1 and CDR2 are SEHNR and FQNEAQ (reference sequence). CDR3 length: 15 residues. The CDR3 protein is CAILGTRENTGELFF. CDR3 in DNA: TGTGCCATCCTGGGGACTAGAGAGAACACCGGGGAGCTGTTTTTT.

This clone has only a few counts. The chain couples TRBV29-1 to TRBJ1-3, with 8 nucleotides matching TRBD1. Germline V lookup: CDR1 SQVTM, CDR2 ANQGSEA. This CDR3 is built from 16 residues. J gave up 0 bases and V 7 bases, and 11 bases lay outside the gene matches. The chain's CDR3 is CSARAQGASSGNTIYF. DNA for the CDR3: TGCAGCGCAAGAGCCCAGGGGGCGAGCTCTGGAAACACCATATATTTT.

This clone turned up a few times. This chain joins TRBV7-2 and TRBJ2-1; D might be TRBD2 (7 bases). The V gene lost 6 bases and the J gene lost 8 bases, with 14 bases spanning the gap. Germline V gene data show CDR1 as SGHTA and CDR2 as FQGNSA. The CDR3 has 13 residues. CDR3 nucleotide sequence: TGTGCCAGCAGGCCTGCGGGGGCGCATGAGCAGTTCTTC. Its protein product is CASRPAGAHEQFF.

Here the CDR3 DNA reads TGTGCCAGCAGTTACAGAGGGGGGGCTTCACCCCTCCACTTT. Translating it yields CASSYRGGASPLHF. The V gene is TRBV6-5, the J gene TRBJ1-6, with TRBD1 as a possible D gene (6 bases). The V gene's germline CDR1 is MNHEY and CDR2 SVGAGI. The CDR3 is 14 amino acids. V was shortened by 2 bases and J by 9 bases, with 11 bases between the two germline ends.

The V and J genes are TRBV28 and TRBJ2-3, with D perhaps being TRBD1 or TRBD2 (5 bases each). Trimming stripped 6 bases from V and 1 base from J, with 14 bases between. Germline CDR1 and CDR2: MDHEN and SYDVKM. The CDR3 is 15 residues long. DNA of the CDR3: TGTGCCAGCAGCTCAGTGGGGGACGGCACAGATACGCAGTATTTT. This sequence encodes CASSSVGDGTDTQYF.

The chain carries TRBV2 and TRBJ2-1; no reliable D call. The CDR3 sequence is 13 residues long. Trimming removed 4 bases at V and 9 bases at J, with 13 bases between. Germline CDR1 reads SNHLY; CDR2 reads FYNNEI. In nucleotides, the CDR3 is TGTGCCAGCAGTGCCGACCTCGTCGGTGAGCAGTTCTTC. Its translation is CASSADLVGEQFF. The variable domain in full, with the rest retrieved from reference TRBV2 and TRBJ2-1, is EPEVTQTPSHQVTQMGQEVILRCVPISNHLYFYWYRQILGQKVEFLVSFYNNEISEKSEIFDDQFSVERPDGSNFTLKIRSTKLEDSAMYFCASSADLVGEQFFGPGTRLTVL.

The chain has TRBV2 and TRBJ2-3, with 7 positions matching TRBD1. From germline, CDR1 is SNHLY and CDR2 FYNNEI. This CDR3 region has 14 residues. V dropped 7 bases and J dropped 0; count of bases not matched to a gene: 4. The CDR3 nucleotides are TGTGCCAGCACCCCGGGACAGAGCACAGATACGCAGTATTTT. It yields the protein CASTPGQSTDTQYF.

The J gene is TRBJ2-7, the V gene TRBV10-3; the D gene is possibly TRBD2 (6 bases). Germline V gene lookup returns CDR1 ENHRY and CDR2 SYGVKD. Trimming shortened V by 6 bases and J by 4 bases, and 13 bases separated the two germline ends. The CDR3 has 13 residues. The CDR3 DNA follows: TGTGCCATCAGGGGACTTTACAGATACGAGCAGTACTTC. This gives the protein CAIRGLYRYEQYF.

The gene calls are TRBV20-1 and TRBJ1-2; D remains unclear. From germline, CDR1 is DFQATT and CDR2 SNEGSKA (reference sequence). V shed 8 bases and J shed 5 bases, with 12 bases lying between them. This CDR3 is 11 amino acids long. CDR3: CSCSAQYGYTF. The CDR3 region has the DNA TGCAGTTGTTCCGCTCAGTATGGCTACACCTTC.

The rearrangement uses TRBV11-1 and TRBJ2-1; D is undetermined. The V gene lost 2 bases and the J gene lost 5 bases, with 13 bases spanning the gap. Germline-derived CDR1 and CDR2 are SGHAT and FQDESV (reference sequence). The CDR3 is 15 residues long. The DNA for the CDR3 is TGTGCCAGCAGCTTAAATGGCGGTACCAACAATGAGCAGTTCTTC. Its protein is CASSLNGGTNNEQFF.

This chain uses TRBV6-5 with TRBJ1-5; D gene ambiguous. CDR3 length: 16 residues. V lost 0 bases and J 2 bases, leaving 11 bases between the germline ends. Germline loops: CDR1 MNHEY, CDR2 SVGAGI. CDR3 nucleotides: TGTGCCAGCAGTTACTCGTCCCCCGTGGGCAATCAGCCCCAGCATTTT. It codes for CASSYSSPVGNQPQHF.

This clone occurred a few times. The V gene is TRBV5-4, the J gene TRBJ2-5; the match to TRBD2 covers 8 bases. J lost 4 bases, V lost 7 bases, and 9 bases had no gene match. The CDR3 contains 14 residues. Germline lookup yields CDR1 SGHNT and CDR2 YYREEE (reference sequence). The CDR3 sequence is CASEREKLRETQYF. DNA for the CDR3: TGTGCCAGCGAGCGGGAGAAACTTAGAGAGACCCAGTACTTC.

Only a few counts were recorded for this clone. V gene TRBV6-5 combines with J gene TRBJ2-1; 9 nucleotides match TRBD2. V was pared by 0 bases and J by 7 bases, with 7 bases of the junction left unmatched. CDR3 length: 16 amino acids. Per germline, CDR1 MNHEY and CDR2 SVGAGI. Written as DNA, the CDR3 is TGTGCCAGCAGTTACTCTTTCCTAGCGGGAAGGAATGAGCAGTTCTTC. Protein product: CASSYSFLAGRNEQFF.

This chain connects TRBV5-6 to TRBJ2-7, with unresolved D. Germline V gene lookup returns CDR1 SGHDT and CDR2 YYEEEE. The V and J ends lost 0 bases and 4 bases respectively, with 5 bases between them. The CDR3 totals 12 residues. CDR3: CASSLGRYEQYF. CDR3 DNA sequence: TGTGCCAGCAGCTTGGGGAGATACGAGCAGTACTTC.

This clone has just a few counts. The sample contains more than one DNA sequence encoding this CDR3. J is TRBJ2-7 and V is TRBV7-2, with TRBD2 as a possible D gene (6 bases). Looked up from germline, CDR1 is SGHTA and CDR2 is FQGNSA. This CDR3 is built from 15 residues. Trimming stripped 2 bases from V and 0 bases from J, with 11 bases between. DNA for the CDR3: TGTGCCAGCAGCTTACGTGGAGGGAACTCCTACGAGCAGTACTTC. This encodes CASSLRGGNSYEQYF.

This clone was seen a handful of times. J is TRBJ2-3 and V is TRBV5-1, with D unclear. CDR1 is SGHRS and CDR2 is YFSETQ in the germline V gene. CDR3 length equals 14 residues. The V end was cut by 4 bases, the J end by 0 bases, with 9 bases between. The CDR3 DNA reads as TGCGCCAGCAGCCAGGACCGGAGCACAGATACGCAGTATTTT. Its protein product is CASSQDRSTDTQYF.

A few counts support this clone. This chain joins TRBV7-9 and TRBJ2-7, with 7 positions matching TRBD1. The ends lost 5 bases at V and 12 bases at J; junction bases unmatched: 13. The germline gives CDR1 SEHNR, CDR2 FQNEAQ (reference sequence). CDR3 length: 13 residues. The CDR3 DNA reads as TGTGCCAGCAGCCCCGACTATATGGGACAGCCGTACTTC. Residues: CASSPDYMGQPYF.

This sequence joins TRBV6-6 and TRBJ2-7; D gene uncertain. Deletions cut 7 bases from V and 4 bases from J, with 11 bases between. CDR1 is MNHNY and CDR2 is SVGAGI in the germline V gene (reference sequence). This CDR3 comprises 12 residues. Written as DNA, the CDR3 is TGTGCCAGCAAAACGGACGGTTACGAGCAGTACTTC. Translating gives CASKTDGYEQYF.

This clone has just a few counts. V is TRBV5-1 and J is TRBJ2-1; 8 bases fit TRBD1. Germline-derived CDR1 and CDR2 are SGHRS and YFSETQ. V lost 4 bases to trimming and J lost 1 base; unmatched junction nucleotides: 4. The length of the CDR3 is 15 residues. The CDR3 bases are TGCGCCAGCAGCCCGGACAGGGCTTCCTACAATGAGCAGTTCTTC. As protein: CASSPDRASYNEQFF.